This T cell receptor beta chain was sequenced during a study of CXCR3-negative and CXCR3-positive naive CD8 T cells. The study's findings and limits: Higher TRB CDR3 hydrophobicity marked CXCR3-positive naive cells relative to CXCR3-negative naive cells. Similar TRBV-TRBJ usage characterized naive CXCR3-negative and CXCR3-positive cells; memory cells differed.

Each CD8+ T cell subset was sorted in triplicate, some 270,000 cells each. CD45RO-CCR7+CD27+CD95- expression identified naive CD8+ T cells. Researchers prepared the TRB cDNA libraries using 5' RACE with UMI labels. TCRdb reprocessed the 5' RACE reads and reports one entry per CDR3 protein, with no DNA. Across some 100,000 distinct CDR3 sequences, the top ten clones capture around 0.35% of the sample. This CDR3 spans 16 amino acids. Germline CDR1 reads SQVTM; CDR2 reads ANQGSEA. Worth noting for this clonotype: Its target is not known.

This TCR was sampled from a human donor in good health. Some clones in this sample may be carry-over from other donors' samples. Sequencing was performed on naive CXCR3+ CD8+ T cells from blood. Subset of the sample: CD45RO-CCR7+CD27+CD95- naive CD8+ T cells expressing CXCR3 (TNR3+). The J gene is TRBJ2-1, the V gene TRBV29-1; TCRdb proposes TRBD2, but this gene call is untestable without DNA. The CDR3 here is CSVVGGGPRLNNEQFF.